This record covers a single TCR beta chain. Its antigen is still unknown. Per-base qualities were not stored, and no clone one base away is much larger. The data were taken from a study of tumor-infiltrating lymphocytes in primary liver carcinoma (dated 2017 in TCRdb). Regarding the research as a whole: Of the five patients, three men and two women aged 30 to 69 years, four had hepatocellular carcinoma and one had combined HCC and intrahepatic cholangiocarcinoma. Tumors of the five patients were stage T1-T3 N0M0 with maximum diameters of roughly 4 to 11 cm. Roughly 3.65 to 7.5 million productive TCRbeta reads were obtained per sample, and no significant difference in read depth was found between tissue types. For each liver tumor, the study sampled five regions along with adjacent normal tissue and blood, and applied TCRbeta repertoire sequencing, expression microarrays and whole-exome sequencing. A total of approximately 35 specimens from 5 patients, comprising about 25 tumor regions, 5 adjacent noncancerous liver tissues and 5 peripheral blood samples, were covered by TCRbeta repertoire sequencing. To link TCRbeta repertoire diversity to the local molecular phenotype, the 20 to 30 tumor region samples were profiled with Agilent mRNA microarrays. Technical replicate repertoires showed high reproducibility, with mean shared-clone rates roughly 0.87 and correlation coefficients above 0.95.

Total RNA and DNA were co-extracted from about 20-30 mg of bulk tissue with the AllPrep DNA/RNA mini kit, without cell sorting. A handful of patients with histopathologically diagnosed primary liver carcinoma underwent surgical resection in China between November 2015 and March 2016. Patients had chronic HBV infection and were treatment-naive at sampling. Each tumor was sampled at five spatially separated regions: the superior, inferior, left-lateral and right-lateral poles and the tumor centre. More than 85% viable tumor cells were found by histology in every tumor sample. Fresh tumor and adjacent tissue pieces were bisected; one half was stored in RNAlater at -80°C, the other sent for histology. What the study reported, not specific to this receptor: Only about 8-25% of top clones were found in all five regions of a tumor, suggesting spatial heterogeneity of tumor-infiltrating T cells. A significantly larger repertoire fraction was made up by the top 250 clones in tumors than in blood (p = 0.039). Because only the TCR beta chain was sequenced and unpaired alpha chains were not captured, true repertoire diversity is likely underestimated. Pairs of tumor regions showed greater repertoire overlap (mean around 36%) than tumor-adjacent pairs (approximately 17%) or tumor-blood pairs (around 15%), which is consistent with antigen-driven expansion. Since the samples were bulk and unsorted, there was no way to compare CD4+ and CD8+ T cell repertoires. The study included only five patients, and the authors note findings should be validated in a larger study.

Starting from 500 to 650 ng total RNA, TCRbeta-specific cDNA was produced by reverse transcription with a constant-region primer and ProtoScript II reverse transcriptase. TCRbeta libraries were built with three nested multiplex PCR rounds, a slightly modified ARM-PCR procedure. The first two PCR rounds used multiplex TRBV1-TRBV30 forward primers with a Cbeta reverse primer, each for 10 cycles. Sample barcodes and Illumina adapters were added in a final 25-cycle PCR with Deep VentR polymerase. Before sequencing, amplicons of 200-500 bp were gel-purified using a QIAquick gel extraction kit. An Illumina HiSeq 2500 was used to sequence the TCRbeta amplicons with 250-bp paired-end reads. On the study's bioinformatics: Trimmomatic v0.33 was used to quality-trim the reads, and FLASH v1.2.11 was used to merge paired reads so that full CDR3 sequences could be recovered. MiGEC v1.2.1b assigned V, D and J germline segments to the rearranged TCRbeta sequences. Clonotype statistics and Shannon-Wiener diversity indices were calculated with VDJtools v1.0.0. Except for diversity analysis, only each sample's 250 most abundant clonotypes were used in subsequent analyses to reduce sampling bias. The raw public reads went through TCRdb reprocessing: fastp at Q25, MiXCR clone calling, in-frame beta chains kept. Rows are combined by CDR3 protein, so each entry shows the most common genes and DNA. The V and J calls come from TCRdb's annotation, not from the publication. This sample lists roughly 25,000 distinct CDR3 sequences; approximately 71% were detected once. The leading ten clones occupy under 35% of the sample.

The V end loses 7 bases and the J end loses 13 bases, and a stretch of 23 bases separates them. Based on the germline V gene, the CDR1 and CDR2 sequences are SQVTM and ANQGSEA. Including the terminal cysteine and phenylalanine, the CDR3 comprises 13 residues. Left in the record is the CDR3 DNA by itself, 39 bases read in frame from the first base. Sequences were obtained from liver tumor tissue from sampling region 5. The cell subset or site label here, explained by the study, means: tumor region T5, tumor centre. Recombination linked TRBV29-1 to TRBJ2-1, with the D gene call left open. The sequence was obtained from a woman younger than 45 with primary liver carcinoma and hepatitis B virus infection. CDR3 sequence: CSDRGVGKSDQFF. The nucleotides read TGCAGCGACCGTGGAGTGGGGAAGAGTGATCAGTTCTTC.